This TCR beta chain was observed in a study of PD-L1 blockade in urothelial cancer (dated 2017 in TCRdb). About the study as a whole: All patients started therapy around 2014 and received atezolizumab 1,200 mg intravenously every 3 weeks. About 90% of the roughly 30 patients were identified as males with urothelial cancer of bladder origin, and a prior smoking history was reported by 18 of 29 patients. Patients had an ECOG performance status of 0 or 1 and had received between 0 and 3 prior chemotherapy regimens. Blood samples were analyzed 3 weeks after the start of treatment (second dose) and 6 weeks after the start of treatment. Blood samples yielded a median of approximately 150,000 T cells and tens of thousands of unique TCRs, with median clonality roughly 0.085. The study, an exploratory multi-omic analysis, examined somatic, immune and clinical correlates of response to PD-L1 blockade with atezolizumab in urothelial cancer. Pretreatment tumor samples, along with matched peripheral blood serially collected before and after atezolizumab treatment, were subjected to TCR sequencing. Progression-free survival longer than 6 months counted as durable clinical benefit, and TCR features were additionally tested against both progression-free and overall survival. Whole exome sequencing and RNA sequencing of pretreatment tumors were performed alongside TCR sequencing in the same patients. Nine or ten patients reached durable clinical benefit, while some 21 patients did not. Some 29 patients had pretreatment blood TCR-seq, 24 had at least one posttreatment blood collection, and 24 had tumor TCR-seq. Summary of the overall study and its limitations: Improved progression-free and overall survival was found to be associated with pretreatment peripheral blood TCR clonality below the median. Because the sample size was small (n ≈ 29) and many of the analyses were exploratory, the results are meant to be hypothesis-generating. Among patients with durable benefit, tumor-associated TCR clones showed greater expansion in peripheral blood 3 weeks after treatment started (n of about 21, p = 0.022).

With respect to this clone: Its antigen specificity is not known. No much larger clonotype is one base removed from it; base qualities were not supplied.

The meaning of the sample's time point label: peripheral blood 6 weeks after treatment start. A total of some 30 patients with locally advanced or metastatic urothelial carcinoma, treated at Memorial Sloan Kettering on a trial protocol, made up the cohort. Peripheral blood mononuclear cells were collected pretreatment and during treatment, with between 1 and 8 total time points per patient. The Qiagen DNeasy Blood extraction kit was used to purify genomic DNA from total PBMCs and tumor samples. PBMCs were collected pretreatment and during treatment and were isolated and stored as previously described. Synthetic TCR analog templates were spiked into each PCR so that absolute template abundance could be estimated from read counts. TCRbeta CDR3 regions were amplified from genomic DNA with bias-controlled V and J gene primers using the immunoSEQ assay. Sequencing of rearranged TCRbeta segments was performed at approximately 20X coverage. On the authors' methods: Clustering was used to correct sequencing errors, and CDR3s were annotated against IMGT to assign V, D and J genes. Downstream analyses used only productive TCRbeta rearrangements and left out out-of-frame or stop-codon sequences. Clonality was calculated as one minus the Shannon entropy normalized by the log of the number of unique productive sequences. Clones differing between time points or between blood and tumor were identified by Fisher's exact test with Benjamini-Hochberg correction at adjusted p below 0.01. As stored in TCRdb, this immuneACCESS dataset retains in-frame rearrangements with V and J assigned. A fraction of the clones does not appear; measured against another copy, unresolved V genes explain less than half of the discrepancy, and the remainder lacks a known reason. That table furnishes V, J and clone size, whereas the DNA furnished D and trimming. For this sample there are about 36,000 clones; over 65% appear just once. Approximately 10% of the sample is held by the ten biggest clonotypes.

This sample comprised PBMCs, obtained around atezolizumab (anti-PD-L1) treatment. This clonotype originated in a man aged 35-49 years with urothelial cancer.

DNA sequence: TGTGCCAGCATCAAAGGGTCGGGAGCGTGGGAGACCCAGTACTTC. This is translated as CASIKGSGAWETQYF. This chain is built from TRBV2 and TRBJ2-5; the D region possibly corresponds to TRBD2 (6 bases align). The CDR3 starts with the cysteine, ends with the phenylalanine, and has 15 residues. Just the 45-base CDR3 DNA is kept, in frame starting at base 1. CDR1 SNHLY and CDR2 FYNNEI are derived from the germline V gene. V is clipped by 7 bases and J by 5 bases, and the sequence between their germline boundaries is 20 bases long.